This T cell receptor (beta chain) was sequenced during a study of blood T cell repertoires in COVID-19 (dated by TCRdb to 2019 to 2021). Background on the whole study: Collaborator samples came from the United States, Italy and Spain and covered acute and convalescent phases of COVID-19. The material from the prospective study consisted of cDNA or gDNA derived from T cells, B-cell-depleted T cells, or PBMCs. Samples came from the ongoing ImmuneRACE study (first 160 participants) plus 1,254 subjects from 6 global collaborators. The repertoires were released in a freely available public database meant as a resource for research on the immune response to SARS-CoV-2. Nearly every sample came with metadata listing a de-identified subject ID, COVID-19 status, age in years and sex. Where HLA class I and class II types were available, the types were taken from metadata supplied by the sample provider, not from assay-based typing. Subjects who had been exposed to COVID-19, were actively infected with it, or had recovered from it provided the deeply sampled blood TCRbeta repertoires that made up the dataset.

Whole blood was collected in K2EDTA tubes by collaborating institutions according to the institutions' own protocols. For TCRbeta analysis, collaborators shipped samples as frozen whole blood, isolated PBMCs, or DNA extracted from either of those sample types. What the authors observed across the whole study: The quantity of clinical and demographic metadata differed by source and by participant and was supplied without curation.

TCRbeta CDR3 regions were amplified from genomic DNA using the immunoSEQ Assay, a bias-controlled multiplex PCR. Per the source publication's procedure: The number of nucleated cells in each sample was estimated from the amplification of reference gene primers within the assay. Sequence reads were collapsed and filtered to measure the absolute abundance of every unique TCRbeta CDR3 rearrangement. For each sample, productive Simpson clonality was calculated as the square root of Simpson's diversity index over productive rearrangements. In its TCRdb copy, this immuneACCESS table keeps in-frame sequences only and misses some clones. Where compared with another copy, unresolved V genes explain less than half of these, and the others have no known cause. V and J calls and clone size are those listed in that table; D and trimming were worked out from the DNA. This sample comprises 180,000 or so clones, about 80% of them detected only once. Of the sample, over 2.5% falls within the top ten clones.

Reading the germline V gene gives CDR1 LGHNA and CDR2 YNFKEQ. The CDR3 spans 15 residues, from the cysteine through the phenylalanine. Of the read, only the CDR3 DNA is kept; its 45 bases are in frame from base 1. The germline V end is reduced by 5 bases and the J end by 5 bases; junction bases left unmatched: 3. As regards this clone: Its recognized antigen is unknown. Base qualities were left out, and no much larger clone turns up one base away.

The receptor comes from a human donor with acute or convalescent COVID-19. The donor label of this sample is uncertain. Sequences were obtained from peripheral blood. The chain couples TRBV4-2 to TRBJ2-5; TRBD2 aligns with 15 central bases. The CDR3 loop reads CASSGTSGGHETQYF. DNA sequence: TGTGCCAGCAGCGGGACTAGCGGGGGGCACGAGACCCAGTACTTC.